A single count supports the clone carrying this T cell receptor beta chain. This specimen comes from a study of graft-versus-host responses after intestinal transplantation. Per germline, CDR1 SNHLY and CDR2 FYNNEI. The V gene end was trimmed by 7 bases and the J gene end by 0 bases; junction bases not matched to a gene: 5. This CDR3 has 14 residues. Sequenced by immunoSEQ multiplex PCR; TCRdb stores in-frame clones only, minus some. The sample includes nearly 100,000 clones, about nine tenths of them seen just once. The receptor comes from a human patient who received an intestinal transplant, so some T cells may come from the graft donor. This chain joins TRBV2 and TRBJ2-7, with 8 bases identical to TRBD2. The sequences come from PBMCs, collected 450 to 480 days after intestinal transplant. CDR3 in DNA: TGTGCCAGCATCCAGCGGGGGAGCTCCTACGAGCAGTACTTC. This gives the protein CASIQRGSSYEQYF.